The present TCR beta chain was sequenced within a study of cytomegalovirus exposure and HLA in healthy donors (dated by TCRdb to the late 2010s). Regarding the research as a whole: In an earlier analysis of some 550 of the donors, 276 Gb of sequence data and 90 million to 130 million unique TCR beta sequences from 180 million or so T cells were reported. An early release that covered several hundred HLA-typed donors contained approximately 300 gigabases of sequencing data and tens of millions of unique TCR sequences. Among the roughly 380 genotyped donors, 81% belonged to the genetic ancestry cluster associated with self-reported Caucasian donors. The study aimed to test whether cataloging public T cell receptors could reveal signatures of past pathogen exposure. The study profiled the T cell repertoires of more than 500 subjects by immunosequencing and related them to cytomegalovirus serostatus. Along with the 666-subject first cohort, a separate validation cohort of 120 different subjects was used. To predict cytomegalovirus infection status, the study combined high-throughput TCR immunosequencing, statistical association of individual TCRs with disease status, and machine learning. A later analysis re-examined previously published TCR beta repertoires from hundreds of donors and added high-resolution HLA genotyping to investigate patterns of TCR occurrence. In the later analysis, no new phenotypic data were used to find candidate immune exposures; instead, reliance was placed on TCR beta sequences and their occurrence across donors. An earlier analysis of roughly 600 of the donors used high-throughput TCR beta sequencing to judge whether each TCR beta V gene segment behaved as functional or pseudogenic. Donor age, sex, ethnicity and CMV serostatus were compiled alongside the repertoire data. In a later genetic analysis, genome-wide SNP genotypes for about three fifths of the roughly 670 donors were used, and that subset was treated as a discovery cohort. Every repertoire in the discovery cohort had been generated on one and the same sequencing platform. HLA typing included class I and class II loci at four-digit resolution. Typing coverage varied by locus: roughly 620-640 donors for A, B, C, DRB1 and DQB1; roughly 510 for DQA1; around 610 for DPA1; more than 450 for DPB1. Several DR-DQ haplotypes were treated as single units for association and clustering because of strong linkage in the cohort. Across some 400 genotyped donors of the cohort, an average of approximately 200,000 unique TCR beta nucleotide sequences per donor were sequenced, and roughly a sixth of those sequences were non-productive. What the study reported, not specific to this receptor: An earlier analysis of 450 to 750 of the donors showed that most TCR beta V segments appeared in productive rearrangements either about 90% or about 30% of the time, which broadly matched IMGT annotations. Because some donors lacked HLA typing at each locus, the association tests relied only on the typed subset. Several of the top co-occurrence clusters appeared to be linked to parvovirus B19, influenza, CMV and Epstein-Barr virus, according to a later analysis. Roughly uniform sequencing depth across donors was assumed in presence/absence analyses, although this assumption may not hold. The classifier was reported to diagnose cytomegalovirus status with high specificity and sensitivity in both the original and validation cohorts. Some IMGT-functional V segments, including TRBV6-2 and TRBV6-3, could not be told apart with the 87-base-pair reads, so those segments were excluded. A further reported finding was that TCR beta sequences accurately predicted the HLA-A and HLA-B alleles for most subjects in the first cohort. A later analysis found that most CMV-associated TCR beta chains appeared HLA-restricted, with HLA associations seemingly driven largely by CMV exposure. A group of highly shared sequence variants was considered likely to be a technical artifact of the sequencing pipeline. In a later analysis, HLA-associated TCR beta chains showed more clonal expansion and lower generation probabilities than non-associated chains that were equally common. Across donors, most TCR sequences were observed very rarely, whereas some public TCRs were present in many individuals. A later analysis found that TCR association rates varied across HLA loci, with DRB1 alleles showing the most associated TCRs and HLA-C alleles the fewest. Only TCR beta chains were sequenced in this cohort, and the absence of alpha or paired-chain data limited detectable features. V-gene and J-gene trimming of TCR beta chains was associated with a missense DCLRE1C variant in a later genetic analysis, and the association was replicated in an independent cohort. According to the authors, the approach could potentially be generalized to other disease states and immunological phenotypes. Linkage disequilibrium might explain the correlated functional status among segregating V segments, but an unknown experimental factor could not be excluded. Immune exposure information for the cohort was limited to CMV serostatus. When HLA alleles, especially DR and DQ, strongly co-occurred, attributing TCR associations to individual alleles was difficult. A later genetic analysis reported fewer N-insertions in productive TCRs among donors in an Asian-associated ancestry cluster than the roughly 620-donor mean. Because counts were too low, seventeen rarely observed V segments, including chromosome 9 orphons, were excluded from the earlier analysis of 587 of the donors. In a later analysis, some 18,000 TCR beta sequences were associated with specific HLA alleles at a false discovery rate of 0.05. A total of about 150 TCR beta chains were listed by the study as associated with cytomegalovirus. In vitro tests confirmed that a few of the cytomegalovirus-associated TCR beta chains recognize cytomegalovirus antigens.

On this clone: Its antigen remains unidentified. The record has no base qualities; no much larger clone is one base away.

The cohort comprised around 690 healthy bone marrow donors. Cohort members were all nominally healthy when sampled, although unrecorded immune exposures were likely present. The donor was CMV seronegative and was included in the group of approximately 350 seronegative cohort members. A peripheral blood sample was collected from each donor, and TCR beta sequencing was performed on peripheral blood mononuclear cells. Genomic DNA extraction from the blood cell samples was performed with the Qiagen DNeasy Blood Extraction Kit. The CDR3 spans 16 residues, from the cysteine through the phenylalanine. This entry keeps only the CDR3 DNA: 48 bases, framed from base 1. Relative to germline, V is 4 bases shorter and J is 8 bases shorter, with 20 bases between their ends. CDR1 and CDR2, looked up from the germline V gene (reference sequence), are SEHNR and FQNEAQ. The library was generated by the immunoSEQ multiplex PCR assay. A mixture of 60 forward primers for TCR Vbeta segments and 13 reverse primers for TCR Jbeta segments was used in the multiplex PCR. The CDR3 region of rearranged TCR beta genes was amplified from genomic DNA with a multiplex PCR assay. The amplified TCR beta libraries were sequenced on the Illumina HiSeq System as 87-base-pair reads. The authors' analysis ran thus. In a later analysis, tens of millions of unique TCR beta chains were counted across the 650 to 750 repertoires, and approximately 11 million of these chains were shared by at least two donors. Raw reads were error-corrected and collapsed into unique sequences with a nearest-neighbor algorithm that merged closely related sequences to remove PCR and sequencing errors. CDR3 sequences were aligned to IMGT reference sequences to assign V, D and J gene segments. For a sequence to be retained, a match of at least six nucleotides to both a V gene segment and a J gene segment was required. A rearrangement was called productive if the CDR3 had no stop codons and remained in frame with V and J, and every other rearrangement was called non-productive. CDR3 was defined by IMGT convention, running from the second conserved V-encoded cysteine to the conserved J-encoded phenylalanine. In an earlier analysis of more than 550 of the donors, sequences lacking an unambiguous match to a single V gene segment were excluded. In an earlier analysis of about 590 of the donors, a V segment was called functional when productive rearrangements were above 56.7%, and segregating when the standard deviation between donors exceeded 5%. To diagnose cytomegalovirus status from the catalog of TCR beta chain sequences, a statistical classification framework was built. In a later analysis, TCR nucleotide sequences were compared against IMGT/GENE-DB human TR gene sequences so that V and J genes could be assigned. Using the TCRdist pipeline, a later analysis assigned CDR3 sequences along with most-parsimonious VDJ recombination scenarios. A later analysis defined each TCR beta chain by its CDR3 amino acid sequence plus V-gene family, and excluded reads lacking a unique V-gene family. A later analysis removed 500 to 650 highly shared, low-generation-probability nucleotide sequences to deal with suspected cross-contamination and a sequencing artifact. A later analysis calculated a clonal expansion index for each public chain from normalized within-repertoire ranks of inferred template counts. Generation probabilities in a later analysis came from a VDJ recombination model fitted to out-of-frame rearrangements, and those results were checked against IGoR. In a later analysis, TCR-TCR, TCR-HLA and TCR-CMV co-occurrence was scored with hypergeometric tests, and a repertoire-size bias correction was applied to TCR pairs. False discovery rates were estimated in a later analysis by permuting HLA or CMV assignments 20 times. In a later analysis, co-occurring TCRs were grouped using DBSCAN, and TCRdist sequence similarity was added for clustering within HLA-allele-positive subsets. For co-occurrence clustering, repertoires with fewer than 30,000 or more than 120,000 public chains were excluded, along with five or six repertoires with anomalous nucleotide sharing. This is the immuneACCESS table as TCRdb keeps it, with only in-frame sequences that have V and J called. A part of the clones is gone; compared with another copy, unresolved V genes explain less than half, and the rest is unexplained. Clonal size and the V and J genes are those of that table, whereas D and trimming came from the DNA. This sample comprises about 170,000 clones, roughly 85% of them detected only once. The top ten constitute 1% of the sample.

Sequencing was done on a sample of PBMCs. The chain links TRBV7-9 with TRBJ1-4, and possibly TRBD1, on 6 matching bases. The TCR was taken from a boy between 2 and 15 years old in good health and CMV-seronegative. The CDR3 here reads CASSSLQGLLGEKLFF. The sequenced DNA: TGTGCCAGCAGCTCCTTACAGGGATTGCTCGGGGAAAAACTGTTTTTT.